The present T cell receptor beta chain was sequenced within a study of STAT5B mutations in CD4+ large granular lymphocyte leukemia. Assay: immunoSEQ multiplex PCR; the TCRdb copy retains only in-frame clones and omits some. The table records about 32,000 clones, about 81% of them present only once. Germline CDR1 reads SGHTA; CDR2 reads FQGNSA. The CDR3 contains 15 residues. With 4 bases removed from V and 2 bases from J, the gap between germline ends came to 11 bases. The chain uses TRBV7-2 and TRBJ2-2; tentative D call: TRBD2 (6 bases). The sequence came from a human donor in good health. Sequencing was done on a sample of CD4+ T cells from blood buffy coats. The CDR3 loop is CASSSSGSNTGELFF. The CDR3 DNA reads TGTGCCAGCAGCTCCAGCGGGTCAAACACCGGGGAGCTGTTTTTT.